The 13 T cell receptor beta chains listed next were all sequenced from one sample in a study of circulating and synovial CD4+ cells in juvenile arthritis. TCRdb's table, derived via immunoSEQ multiplex PCR, lists solely in-frame clones and lacks some. The data show under 40,000 clones, over 85% seen once. The sample was CD4+ T cells from blood. Source of these receptors: a human donor with juvenile idiopathic arthritis.

The chain's CDR3 is CASSPLRRDVISTDTQYF. CDR3 DNA: TGTGCCAGCAGCCCCCTGCGACGGGATGTCATCAGCACAGATACGCAGTATTTT. V and J are TRBV5-4 and TRBJ2-3; maybe TRBD2 (5 bases). Per the germline V gene, CDR1 is SGHNT and CDR2 is YYREEE (reference sequence). The ends were cut back, 4 bases at V and 0 bases at J, with 21 bases in the middle. The CDR3 spans 18 residues.

The CDR3 DNA follows: TGTGCCAGCAGCGTTCGACTAGCCCCAGATACGCAGTATTTT. This encodes CASSVRLAPDTQYF. V gene TRBV9 combines with J gene TRBJ2-3, with 7 bases identical to TRBD2. The CDR3 length is 14 residues. V trimming: 2 bases; J trimming: 4 bases; junction bases outside the gene matches: 4. CDR1 is SGDLS, CDR2 YYNGEE, per germline.

The chain combines TRBV18 with TRBJ2-7, with 9 bases identical to TRBD2. Germline V gene sequence: CDR1 KGHSH, CDR2 LQKENI. The CDR3 spans 15 residues. J lost 3 bases, V lost 4 bases, and 7 bases had no gene match. The CDR3 is CASSLAGTSSYEQYF. As DNA, the CDR3 is TGTGCCAGCTCACTCGCCGGGACTAGCAGCTACGAGCAGTACTTC.

The V and J genes are TRBV28 and TRBJ1-1, with 7 nucleotides matching TRBD1. CDR3 length: 13 amino acids. Per germline, CDR1 MDHEN and CDR2 SYDVKM. V was clipped by 10 bases and J by 3 bases; unmatched bases: 8. CDR3 in amino acids: CATGGQYHTEAFF. In nucleotides, the CDR3 is TGTGCCACCGGGGGACAGTACCACACTGAAGCTTTCTTT.

The count of this clone is one. The chain carries TRBV5-6 and TRBJ1-2; 10 bases fit TRBD1. Trimming cost V 3 bases and J 12 bases; bases outside gene matches: 11. Germline V gene data show CDR1 as SGHDT and CDR2 as YYEEEE. The CDR3 is made up of 14 amino acids. The CDR3 DNA sequence: TGTGCCAGCAGCTCCCCCGGGACAGGGGAAGTGAACACCTTC. It yields the protein CASSSPGTGEVNTF.

The J gene is TRBJ1-4, the V gene TRBV5-1; D possibly corresponds to TRBD1 (5 bases). V dropped 2 bases and J dropped 3 bases, with 8 bases sitting between them. The CDR3 is 14 residues long. CDR1 and CDR2 (germline): SGHRS, YFSETQ. The CDR3 protein is CASSLVGANEKLFF. The CDR3 DNA reads as TGCGCCAGCAGCTTAGTAGGGGCTAATGAAAAACTGTTTTTT.

The chain carries TRBV28 and TRBJ2-7, with TRBD2 matching 9 bases. The trim removed 7 bases at V and 3 bases at J, leaving 7 bases unmatched. Per the germline V gene, CDR1 is MDHEN and CDR2 is SYDVKM. The CDR3 totals 14 residues. This CDR3 is CASISGTSNYEQYF. The CDR3, as DNA: TGTGCCAGCATATCTGGGACTAGCAACTACGAGCAGTACTTC.

This chain links TRBV13 with TRBJ1-5; tentatively, D is TRBD1 (5 bases). The V gene's germline CDR1 is PRHDT and CDR2 FYEKMQ (reference sequence). V gave up 5 bases and J gave up 4 bases, with 9 bases separating them. This CDR3 is 13 amino acids long. CDR3 coding DNA: TGTGCCAGCAGCCGACAGCGTAATCAGCCCCAGCATTTT. Encoded protein: CASSRQRNQPQHF.

The chain couples TRBV6-6 to TRBJ2-1; 7 bases match TRBD2. J was trimmed by 4 bases and V by 10 bases; bases with no gene match: 13. The CDR3 is made up of 15 amino acids. Per the germline V gene, CDR1 is MNHNY and CDR2 is SVGAGI (reference sequence). The CDR3 nucleotides read TGTGCCACCTTCAACTTAGCGGGCGAGTACAATGAGCAGTTCTTC. This encodes CATFNLAGEYNEQFF.

The chain links TRBV15 to TRBJ2-7; D is ambiguous. In germline, CDR1 is LNHNV, CDR2 YYDKDF (reference sequence). The CDR3 has 13 amino acids. The V end lost 1 base, the J end lost 6 bases, and 10 bases lay between the germline ends. CDR3 DNA: TGTGCCACCAGCAGAGCCTTCGATAGCGAGCAGTACTTC. Translating gives CATSRAFDSEQYF.

The genes are TRBV2 and TRBJ1-1; D possibly corresponds to TRBD1 (6 bases). This CDR3 is built from 13 residues. The V and J ends lost 4 bases and 4 bases respectively, with 10 bases between them. Germline CDR1 reads SNHLY; CDR2 reads FYNNEI. CDR3 protein: CASSVGGPTEAFF. CDR3 DNA: TGTGCCAGCAGTGTGGGGGGGCCCACTGAAGCTTTCTTT.

The CDR3 bases are TGTGCCAGCAGCCGAACGTCGGGCGCACAGGGGCGATCCTCCTACGAGCAGTACTTC. This codes for CASSRTSGAQGRSSYEQYF. The chain is built from TRBV5-5 and TRBJ2-7; 7 positions match TRBD1. V lost 4 bases, J lost 0 bases, and 19 bases stayed unmatched. CDR3 size: 19 residues. Germline V CDR1 and CDR2: SGHKS, YYEKEE (reference sequence).

This chain joins TRBV29-1 and TRBJ2-2; weak D call: TRBD2 (6 bases). The CDR3 extends over 13 amino acids. V was pared by 5 bases and J by 6 bases, with 13 bases between. Germline V gives CDR1 SQVTM, CDR2 ANQGSEA. The CDR3 region has the DNA TGCAGCGTTCAAGGATGGGGGGCCGGGGAGCTGTTTTTT. Translated, it gives CSVQGWGAGELFF.